The source of this T cell receptor beta chain is a study of T-cell memory formation after mild COVID-19. Study overall: TCR clusters largely stayed donor specific.

This clonotype was picked up one time. The target antigen is unknown. Researchers used 5'RACE with constant-segment primers to make TCR alpha and TCR beta cDNA libraries that carry sample barcodes and UMIs. Each CDR3 protein gets one entry after TCRdb re-called the 5' RACE reads with MiXCR. The table has about 440,000 distinct CDR3 sequences, over 15% seen once. Germline V gene data show CDR1 as MNHEY and CDR2 as SVGAGI. This CDR3 spans 15 amino acids. Germline trimming cut 2 bases from V and 4 bases from J; bases unmatched to any gene: 5. Whole-study findings and limits: Researchers found some responding clones in pre-infection memory, a sign that cross-reactive memory joined. Of the contracting clones, CD4+ ones lay mainly in CM and EM, and CD8+ ones in EMRA.

The clonotype was recovered from an adult woman who had mild COVID-19 (a few samples of this study predate the infection). Cell type and time point are not known. The sample taken for sequencing was PBMCs or a T cell subset sorted from them (not recorded which). V gene TRBV6-5 combines with J gene TRBJ2-5, with 9 bases aligning to TRBD1. CDR3 in amino acids: CASSYQMDRGETQYF. The CDR3 bases are TGTGCCAGCAGTTACCAAATGGACAGGGGAGAGACCCAGTACTTC.